Presented here are 2 T cell receptor beta chains from one specimen sequenced in a study of blood T cell repertoires in COVID-19. Profiling relied on immunoSEQ multiplex PCR, and the TCRdb table lists in-frame clones only, not all of them. Here the sample spans approximately 260,000 clones, about 86% being singletons. The sequenced sample consisted of PBMCs or T cells enriched from blood (not recorded which). All receptors come from a man aged 25 to 45 with acute COVID-19.

The gene calls are TRBV7-3 and TRBJ2-3; D gene uncertain. V shed 5 bases and J shed 2 bases, with 8 bases lying between them. Germline assignment: CDR1 SGHTA and CDR2 FQGTGA. The CDR3 sequence is 13 residues long. In DNA, the CDR3 is TGTGCCAGCAGCCGCGGCACCACAGATACGCAGTATTTT. This codes for CASSRGTTDTQYF.

The chain carries TRBV7-2 and TRBJ2-1; TRBD2 matches 8 bases. Trimming cost V 5 bases and J 7 bases; bases outside gene matches: 10. Germline V gives CDR1 SGHTA, CDR2 FQGNSA. The CDR3 runs to 15 residues. The CDR3 loop is CASSLGSSGLNEQFF. Written as DNA, the CDR3 is TGTGCCAGCAGCCTAGGGTCTAGCGGGTTAAATGAGCAGTTCTTC.